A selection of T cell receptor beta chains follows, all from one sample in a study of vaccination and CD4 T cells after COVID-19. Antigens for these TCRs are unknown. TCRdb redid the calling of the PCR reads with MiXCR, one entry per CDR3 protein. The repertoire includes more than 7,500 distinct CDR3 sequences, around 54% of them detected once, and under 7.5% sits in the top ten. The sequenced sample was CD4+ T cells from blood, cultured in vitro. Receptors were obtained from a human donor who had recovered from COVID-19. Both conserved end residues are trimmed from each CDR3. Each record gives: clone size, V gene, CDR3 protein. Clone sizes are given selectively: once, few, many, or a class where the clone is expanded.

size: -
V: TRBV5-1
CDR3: ASSLDQGAQPQH

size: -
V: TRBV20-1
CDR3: SARDPTKPRRLF

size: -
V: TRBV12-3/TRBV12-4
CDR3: ASSPPAAAVVDTQY

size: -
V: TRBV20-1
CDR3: SAFRTSGGANGELF

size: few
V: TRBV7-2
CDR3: ASSSIAGTYEQY

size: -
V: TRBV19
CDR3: ASKMPNTEAF

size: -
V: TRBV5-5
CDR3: ASSLQDPNYGYT

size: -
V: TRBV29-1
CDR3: SVVGTGDNYGYT

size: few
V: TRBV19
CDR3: ASSKRDRDQPQH

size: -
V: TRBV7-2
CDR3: ASSSRTGTADEQY

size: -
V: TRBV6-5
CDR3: ASSSLGQSTDTQY

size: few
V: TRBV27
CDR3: ASSLSRGGYGYT

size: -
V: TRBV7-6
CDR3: ASSSAAIQETQY

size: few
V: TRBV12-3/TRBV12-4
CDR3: ASSSSTVRAEAF

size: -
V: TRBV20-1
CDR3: SAQSQVEAF

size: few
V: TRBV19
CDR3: ASSIGTGGGANVLT

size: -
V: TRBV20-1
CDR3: SARRQGRAAF

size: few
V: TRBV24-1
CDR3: ATSARTGRLGGQF

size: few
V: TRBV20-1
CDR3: SARDPGLGNYGYT

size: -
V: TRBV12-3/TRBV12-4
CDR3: ASSPAMGGAAGYT

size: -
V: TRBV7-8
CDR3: ASSPPRADTQY

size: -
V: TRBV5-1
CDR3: ASSVQGSGTMNTEAF

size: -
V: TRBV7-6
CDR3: ASSKGLAGSSDTQY

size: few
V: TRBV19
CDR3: ASSIRGTDGPLH

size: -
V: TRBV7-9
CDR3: ASSYDTFNYNEQF

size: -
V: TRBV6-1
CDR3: ASSAVGGLEAF

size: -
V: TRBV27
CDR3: ASRLQEMNTEAF

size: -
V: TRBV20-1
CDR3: SARDLLAGGTIHEQY

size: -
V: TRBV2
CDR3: ASSGDAGELF

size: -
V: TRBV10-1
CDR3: ASSRIRNTGELF

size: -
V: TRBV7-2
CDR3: ASSLRAVNTEAF

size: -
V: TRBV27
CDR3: ASSPRGPGELF

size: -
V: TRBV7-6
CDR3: ASSPRTGGVQETQY

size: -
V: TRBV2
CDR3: ASSTDHGETQY

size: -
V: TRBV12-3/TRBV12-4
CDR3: ASNSPPGGYT

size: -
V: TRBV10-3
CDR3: AISEDGTGGIGTPLH

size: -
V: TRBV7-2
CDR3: ASSVTGQGYNEQF

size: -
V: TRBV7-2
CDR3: ASSFRAGSTDTQY

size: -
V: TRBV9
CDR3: ASSSTGTGSSYNSPLH

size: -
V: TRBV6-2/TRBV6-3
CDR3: ASSFLQQEQY

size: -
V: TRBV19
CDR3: ASSILGQGRSTEAF

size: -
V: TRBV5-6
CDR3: ASSTDTGPRHEQY

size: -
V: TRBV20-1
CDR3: SARDPLVKAMHNEQF

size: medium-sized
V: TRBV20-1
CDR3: SARGPGLNQPQH

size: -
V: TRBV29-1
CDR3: SVGQGVLAKNIQY

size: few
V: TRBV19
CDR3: ASSISGQGGNSPLH

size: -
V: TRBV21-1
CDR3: ASSKGTGGRNEQF

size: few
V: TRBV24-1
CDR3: ATSDQSIGDSYGYT

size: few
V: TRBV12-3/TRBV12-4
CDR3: ATIPGPTDTQY

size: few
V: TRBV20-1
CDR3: SAREKTSGNTIY

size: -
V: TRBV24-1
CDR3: ATSDPTNDRGRRSGGPDTQY

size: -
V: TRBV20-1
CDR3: SARNQGGQPQH

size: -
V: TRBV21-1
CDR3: ASITQGEHYGYT